These 25 T cell receptor beta chains were all obtained from the same sample, sequenced in a study of blood T cells in healthy people across ages. A second PCR of about 6 to 11 cycles used a sample-barcoded 5' primer and a J-beta primer mix. TCRdb re-analysed the 5' RACE reads in MiXCR, keeping a single row per CDR3 protein. Of about 1.8 million distinct CDR3 sequences listed, roughly 49% are singletons. The material sequenced was blood. The receptor set was obtained from a woman in her thirties or forties in good health.

Only a few counts were recorded for this clonotype. The chain couples TRBV10-2 to TRBJ2-7, with no clear D. The CDR3 contains 13 residues. V lost 3 bases and J lost 3, with 9 bases in between. Germline CDR1 reads WSHSY; CDR2 reads SAAADI. The CDR3: CASSDSPGYEQYF. For the CDR3, the DNA is TGCGCCAGCAGTGATTCTCCCGGCTACGAGCAGTACTTC.

V and J are TRBV6-6 and TRBJ1-5, with unresolved D. V shed 5 bases and J shed 0 bases, with 11 bases lying between them. In germline, CDR1 is MNHNY, CDR2 SVGAGI (reference sequence). This CDR3 spans 15 amino acids. CDR3: CASSDSKYSNQPQHF. The CDR3 DNA is TGTGCCAGCAGTGATTCTAAGTATAGCAATCAGCCCCAGCATTTT.

This clonotype was counted at least ten times. The rearrangement uses TRBV9 and TRBJ2-3; 7 bases match TRBD2. Germline V gene data show CDR1 as SGDLS and CDR2 as YYNGEE. The CDR3 spans 18 residues. V lost 4 bases, J lost 0 bases, and 14 bases stayed unmatched. The CDR3 sequence is CASSSHTGGGDSTDTQYF. In nucleotides, the CDR3 is TGTGCCAGCAGCTCCCACACCGGCGGGGGAGATAGCACAGATACGCAGTATTTT. Looking up the rest from reference TRBV9 and TRBJ2-3 gives the full variable domain: DSGVTQTPKHLITATGQRVTLRCSPRSGDLSVYWYQQSLDQGLQFLIQYYNGEERAKGNILERFSAQQFPDLHSELNLSSLELGDSALYFCASSSHTGGGDSTDTQYFGPGTRLTVL.

This clonotype showed up just a few times. This chain connects TRBV6-5 to TRBJ2-3; D might be TRBD2 (5 bases). Germline V lookup: CDR1 MNHEY, CDR2 SVGAGI. The CDR3 consists of 16 residues. Trimming cost V 7 bases and J 6 bases, with 23 bases left between them. The CDR3 spells CASKVLRGLAGDTQYF. The CDR3 DNA follows: TGTGCCAGCAAAGTACTCCGCGGGCTAGCCGGTGATACGCAGTATTTT.

CDR3 sequence reads: CASSQEKNLWRTGELFF. CDR3 DNA sequence: TGTGCCAGCAGCCAAGAAAAAAATTTGTGGCGAACCGGGGAGCTGTTTTTT. This chain links TRBV14 with TRBJ2-2; D unclear. The V gene's germline CDR1 is SGHDN and CDR2 FVKESK. The CDR3 spans 17 residues. Trimming cost V 0 bases and J 5 bases, with 16 bases left between them.

A few counts support this clonotype. The rearrangement joins TRBV7-9 to TRBJ1-4, with TRBD1 matching over 7 bases. CDR3 size: 16 residues. Germline loops: CDR1 SEHNR, CDR2 FQNEAQ (reference sequence). The junction had 7 bases not matched to a gene; V was cut back by 1 base and J by 5 bases. The CDR3 loop reads CASSLGWGQSNEKLFF. The CDR3 region has the DNA TGTGCCAGCAGCTTAGGTTGGGGACAGTCGAATGAAAAACTGTTTTTT. Complete variable domain (other parts from reference TRBV7-9 and TRBJ1-4): DTGVSQNPRHKITKRGQNVTFRCDPISEHNRLYWYRQTLGQGPEFLTYFQNEAQLEKSRLLSDRFSAERPKGSFSTLEIQRTEQGDSAMYLCASSLGWGQSNEKLFFGSGTQLSVL.

In DNA, the CDR3 is TGTGCCAGCAGCCTTCTCCGGGCTGCCCTAGGCGATGAGCAGTTCTTC. Translation gives CASSLLRAALGDEQFF. V gene TRBV7-2 combines with J gene TRBJ2-1, with D hard to call. The CDR3 has 16 residues. Deletions cut 5 bases from V and 8 bases from J, with 22 bases between. Germline CDR1 reads SGHTA; CDR2 reads FQGNSA.

CDR3 loop: CASRRPGEPQYF. In DNA, the CDR3 is TGTGCCAGCAGACGACCAGGAGAGCCCCAGTACTTC. The chain joins TRBV27 to TRBJ2-7, with D unclear. CDR3 length equals 12 residues. CDR1 is MNHEY, CDR2 SMNVEV, per germline (reference sequence). V lost 6 bases to trimming and J lost 10 bases, with 16 bases between them.

The chain has TRBV20-1 and TRBJ2-7; D may be TRBD2 (6 bases). V dropped 2 bases and J dropped 3 bases, with 14 bases sitting between them. In germline, CDR1 is DFQATT, CDR2 SNEGSKA (reference sequence). The CDR3 is made up of 14 amino acids. CDR3 residues: CSARTEGSLYEQYF. In DNA form, the CDR3 reads TGCAGTGCTAGAACGGAGGGGTCTCTCTACGAGCAGTACTTC.

The chain links TRBV28 to TRBJ2-4; weak D call: TRBD1 (5 bases). This CDR3 is built from 15 residues. With 2 bases removed from V and 1 base from J, the gap between germline ends came to 9 bases. Per germline, CDR1 MDHEN and CDR2 SYDVKM. Here the CDR3 reads CASSLAGMAKNIQYF. DNA for the CDR3: TGTGCCAGCAGTTTAGCAGGGATGGCCAAAAACATTCAGTACTTC. Full variable domain (remainder filled in from reference TRBV28 and TRBJ2-4): DVKVTQSSRYLVKRTGEKVFLECVQDMDHENMFWYRQDPGLGLRLIYFSYDVKMKEKGDIPEGYSVSREKKERFSLILESASTNQTSMYLCASSLAGMAKNIQYFGAGTRLSVL.

This clonotype was recorded a few times. This chain uses TRBV4-1 with TRBJ2-7; no firm D call. This CDR3 comprises 14 residues. Germline V gives CDR1 MGHRA, CDR2 YSYEKL. Trimming pared 1 base from V and 2 bases from J, leaving 9 bases between. CDR3 sequence: CASSQGTTPYEQYF. CDR3 DNA sequence: TGCGCCAGCAGCCAAGGGACGACACCCTACGAGCAGTACTTC.

The table lists this clonotype with a few counts. This chain uses TRBV9 with TRBJ2-1; 10 bases fit TRBD2. In germline, CDR1 is SGDLS, CDR2 YYNGEE. The CDR3 runs to 20 residues. After removal of 6 bases from V and 4 bases from J, the junction contained 22 bases not matched to a gene. CDR3 coding DNA: TGTGCCAGCACCAAAAGCTTGATAGCGGGGGGCCCTGACCTGTACAATGAGCAGTTCTTC. Translation gives CASTKSLIAGGPDLYNEQFF.

The chain employs TRBV7-8 and TRBJ2-1; 7 nucleotides align to TRBD2. CDR3 size: 20 residues. The ends lost 2 bases at V and 4 bases at J; junction bases unmatched: 20. From germline, CDR1 is SGHVS and CDR2 FQNEAQ. CDR3 nucleotide sequence: TGTGCCAGCAGCTTAACCATCTCTCTAATACACGGGACTATTTACAATGAGCAGTTCTTC. Translating it yields CASSLTISLIHGTIYNEQFF.

This clonotype was observed a few times. The V call is TRBV20-1, the J call TRBJ2-3, with TRBD1 matching over 9 bases. V lost 5 bases to trimming and J lost 0 bases; unmatched junction nucleotides: 6. Germline CDR1 is DFQATT and CDR2 is SNEGSKA (reference sequence). The CDR3 runs to 15 residues. In nucleotides, the CDR3 is TGCAGTGCTCCCCCCGGGACAGGGAGCACAGATACGCAGTATTTT. Its translation: CSAPPGTGSTDTQYF.

The genes are TRBV7-2 and TRBJ2-1, with 15 bases fitting TRBD2. Germline values: CDR1 SGHTA, CDR2 FQGNSA. The CDR3 is 17 residues long. Germline trimming cut 2 bases from V and 7 bases from J; bases unmatched to any gene: 6. The chain's CDR3 is CASSLSLGTSGGNEQFF. Here the CDR3 DNA reads TGTGCCAGCAGCTTATCCCTTGGGACTAGCGGGGGGAATGAGCAGTTCTTC. Using reference TRBV7-2 and TRBJ2-1 for the parts outside the CDR3, the full variable domain is GAGVSQSPSNKVTEKGKDVELRCDPISGHTALYWYRQSLGQGLEFLIYFQGNSAPDKSGLPSDRFSAERTGGSVSTLTIQRTQQEDSAVYLCASSLSLGTSGGNEQFFGPGTRLTVL.

This clonotype was counted a single time. The V and J genes are TRBV3-1 and TRBJ1-4; D gene unclear. Germline-derived CDR1 and CDR2 are LGHDT and YNNKEL (reference sequence). CDR3 length equals 16 residues. V lost 1 base, J lost 5 bases, and 14 bases lay in between. CDR3 coding DNA: TGTGCCAGCAGCCAAGGCACAGCGATTAGCAATGAAAAACTGTTTTTT. Translating gives CASSQGTAISNEKLFF.

This chain connects TRBV29-1 to TRBJ2-1; 10 nucleotides line up with TRBD1. Per the germline V gene, CDR1 is SQVTM and CDR2 is ANQGSEA. The CDR3 is 13 amino acids. Unmatched junction bases numbered 2, after V lost 4 bases and J lost 5 bases. The CDR3 nucleotides are TGCAGCGTTGTGGGACAGGGGAACAATGAGCAGTTCTTC. Protein sequence: CSVVGQGNNEQFF.

This chain uses TRBV5-1 with TRBJ2-5; TRBD1 matches 8 bases. The CDR3 runs to 14 residues. J gave up 4 bases and V 4 bases, and 6 bases lay outside the gene matches. Germline CDR1 is SGHRS and CDR2 is YFSETQ. The CDR3 reads CASSVTTGGETQYF. The CDR3, as DNA: TGCGCCAGCAGCGTGACAACAGGGGGAGAGACCCAGTACTTC.

The chain is built from TRBV6-5 and TRBJ2-1; possibly TRBD1 or TRBD2 for D (5 bases each). The CDR3 totals 14 residues. Deletions cut 7 bases from V and 4 bases from J, with 14 bases between. Germline V gene lookup returns CDR1 MNHEY and CDR2 SVGAGI. The CDR3 region is CASKGRPDYNEQFF. The CDR3 DNA reads TGTGCCAGCAAGGGGAGACCGGATTACAATGAGCAGTTCTTC.

The rearrangement links TRBV12-3 or TRBV12-4 to TRBJ2-1; 8 bases map to TRBD2. The V segment lost 6 bases and the J segment 6 bases; nucleotides outside the gene matches: 10. The CDR3 has 15 residues. The CDR3 protein is CASRATGTRVNEQFF. The CDR3 DNA is TGTGCCAGCAGAGCGACCGGGACTAGGGTCAATGAGCAGTTCTTC.

The chain links TRBV9 to TRBJ2-2; 10 nucleotides align to TRBD1. The length of the CDR3 is 15 residues. The germline V gene encodes CDR1 SGDLS and CDR2 YYNGEE. Losses at the gene ends were 3 bases for V and 5 bases for J; bases not matched to a gene: 4. In nucleotides, the CDR3 is TGTGCCAGCAGCGCCGGACAGGGGGAGACCGGGGAGCTGTTTTTT. Protein sequence: CASSAGQGETGELFF.

This clonotype was recorded a few times. The DNA of the CDR3 is TGTGCCAGCAGCTTATGGGGCATTCATACCTACGAGCAGTACTTC. As protein: CASSLWGIHTYEQYF. This sequence joins TRBV7-9 and TRBJ2-4; D possibly corresponds to TRBD1 (5 bases). The better agreement between TRBJ2-7 and the DNA end casts doubt on the J call. This CDR3 has 15 amino acids. The germline V gene encodes CDR1 SEHNR and CDR2 FQNEAQ (reference sequence).

This clonotype was counted at least ten times. The gene calls are TRBV7-9 and TRBJ2-5; possible D gene TRBD2, 6 bases. Trimming took 5 bases from V and 3 from J, leaving 13 bases between them. Germline lookup yields CDR1 SEHNR and CDR2 FQNEAQ (reference sequence). The length of the CDR3 is 14 residues. This CDR3 is CASSPGTSKETQYF. As DNA, the CDR3 is TGTGCCAGCAGCCCGGGGACTTCGAAAGAGACCCAGTACTTC. The full variable domain, rest sourced from reference TRBV7-9 and TRBJ2-5, is DTGVSQNPRHKITKRGQNVTFRCDPISEHNRLYWYRQTLGQGPEFLTYFQNEAQLEKSRLLSDRFSAERPKGSFSTLEIQRTEQGDSAMYLCASSPGTSKETQYFGPGTRLLVL.

This chain uses TRBV11-2 with TRBJ2-7, with TRBD2 matching over 10 bases. V lost 1 base and J lost 7; bases outside the gene matches: 25. The V gene's germline CDR1 is SGHAT and CDR2 FQNNGV. The CDR3 is made up of 21 amino acids. The CDR3: CASSLGVQGPLAGAGYNEQYF. As DNA, the CDR3 is TGTGCCAGCAGCTTAGGGGTTCAGGGTCCCCTAGCGGGGGCGGGTTACAATGAGCAGTACTTC.

This clonotype was picked up a small number of times. This chain connects TRBV6-2 or TRBV6-3 to TRBJ2-3; 7 bases fit TRBD2. The CDR3 is made up of 13 amino acids. Looked up from germline, CDR1 is MNHEY and CDR2 is SVGEGT. V lost 8 bases and J lost 7; bases outside the gene matches: 9. This chain's CDR3 is CASVPSGSYTQYF. The CDR3 DNA reads as TGTGCCAGCGTTCCTAGCGGCTCATATACGCAGTATTTT.